Following are 5 T cell receptor beta chains from one sample sequenced in a study of OX40 agonist ivuxolimab in advanced cancers. The data were produced by immunoSEQ multiplex PCR, yet TCRdb's version contains in-frame clones alone and is incomplete. The profile shows about 20,000 clones, around three quarters of them singletons. The sequences come from CD4+ or CD8+ T cells sorted from blood, collected in a trial of the OX40 agonist ivuxolimab. The receptor set was obtained from an adult with an advanced solid tumor such as melanoma, head and neck, liver or kidney cancer.

The CDR3 sequence is CASSVATRDGEQFF. The CDR3 coding sequence is TGTGCCAGCAGCGTAGCTACGAGGGACGGTGAGCAGTTCTTC. V usage is TRBV9 and J usage is TRBJ2-1, with D perhaps TRBD1 or TRBD2 (5 bases each). Germline lookup yields CDR1 SGDLS and CDR2 YYNGEE. The CDR3 spans 14 residues. The ends were cut back, 0 bases at V and 9 bases at J, with 13 bases in the middle.

J is TRBJ1-6 and V is TRBV7-6; TRBD1 agrees at 7 bases. Trimming at V came to 6 bases and at J to 7 bases, leaving 9 bases not matched to a gene. Germline V gene sequence: CDR1 SGHVS, CDR2 FNYEAQ. The CDR3 loop spans 15 amino acids. The CDR3 sequence is CASRPGTAANSPLHF. The CDR3 nucleotides read TGTGCCAGCAGGCCCGGGACAGCCGCCAATTCACCCCTCCACTTT.

Regarding this clone: The germline gene is not matched at one end of the junction; a read error may be the cause. The chain joins TRBV4-3 to TRBJ2-3; 8 nucleotides line up with TRBD2. There are 16 residues in the CDR3. Germline V CDR1 and CDR2: LGHNA, YSLEER. The CDR3 DNA reads as TGCGCCAGCAGCCAAGATCCTGGAAGCGGGGGTGGTACGCAGTGTTTT. Its translation is CASSQDPGSGGGTQCF.

This chain links TRBV30 with TRBJ2-1, with 7 bases identical to TRBD1. Germline CDR1 reads GTSNPN; CDR2 reads SVGIG (reference sequence). V was pared by 1 base and J by 0 bases, with 3 bases of the junction left unmatched. CDR3 length: 15 residues. DNA of the CDR3: TGTGCCTGGAGTGAGGGGGCCAGCTCCTACAATGAGCAGTTCTTC. This encodes CAWSEGASSYNEQFF.

This clone is a singleton in its sample. CDR3 region: CASSPGGGYTYEQYF. The CDR3 DNA reads as TGTGCCAGCAGCCCAGGGGGAGGATACACCTACGAGCAGTACTTC. The V and J genes are TRBV11-2 and TRBJ2-7, with D perhaps matching TRBD1 (7 bases). CDR1 SGHAT and CDR2 FQNNGV come from the germline V gene. The V and J ends lost 5 bases and 2 bases respectively, with 16 bases between them. CDR3 length: 15 residues.